This TCR beta chain was sequenced in a study of T-cell memory formation after mild COVID-19. This CDR3 region has 13 residues. The germline V and J ends were trimmed by 1 base and 8 bases, with 8 bases remaining between them. Germline lookup yields CDR1 KGHDR and CDR2 SFDVKD. With regard to this clonotype: Its antigen is unidentified.

The TCR alpha and TCR beta cDNA libraries, bearing sample barcodes and UMIs, were generated by 5'RACE using constant-segment primers. A single record per CDR3 protein comes from TCRdb applying MiXCR to the 5' RACE reads. This table holds some 350,000 distinct CDR3 sequences, less than 20% found once. Study-wide results and caveats: Contracting clones, day 15 to 85, had balanced CD4/CD8, and later expanders favored CD4+. Pre-infection memory carried some responding clones, suggesting that cross-reactive memory joined.

The chain has TRBV24-1 and TRBJ2-1; D is unresolved. Sequenced input: PBMCs or a T cell subset sorted from them (not recorded which). The clonotype was recovered from a man between 18 and 29 years old who had mild COVID-19 (a few samples of this study predate the infection). Cell type and time point are not known. This CDR3 reads CATSDFAADEQFF. CDR3 nucleotide sequence: TGTGCCACCAGTGATTTCGCGGCGGATGAGCAGTTCTTC.